This TCR beta chain came from a study of glioma-infiltrating T cells. With V trimmed by 5 bases and J by 3 bases, 8 bases remained unmatched. Germline CDR1 MNHEY, CDR2 SMNVEV (reference sequence). The CDR3 covers 16 residues. Amplification of TCR alpha and beta CDR3 regions from RNA used iRepertoire nested multiplex PCR. TCRdb reanalysed the multiplex PCR reads using MiXCR and keeps one entry per CDR3 protein. Of approximately 20,000 distinct CDR3 sequences in the sample, roughly 24% were seen once. The sample taken for sequencing was glioma tissue, nonneoplastic brain tissue, or PBMCs (not recorded which). This TCR derives from a human donor with low-grade glioma or glioblastoma, undergoing nonglioma brain surgery, or in good health (not recorded which). This chain joins TRBV27 and TRBJ2-1, with 9 bases lining up with TRBD2. The CDR3 here is CASSEEASGVYNEQFF. CDR3 DNA sequence: TGTGCCAGCAGTGAAGAGGCTAGCGGGGTCTACAATGAGCAGTTCTTC.